The 23 T cell receptor beta chains given below trace back to one sample, sequenced in a study of beta chain features in type 1 diabetes. Study-wide results and caveats: In all four CD4+ subsets, TCRB CDR3 length was significantly, moderately reduced in type 1 diabetes.

Their antigens are not known. The authors reverse transcribed all of the isolated RNA, so sequencing captured expressed TCRB transcripts. The protocol was immunoSEQ multiplex PCR, while the TCRdb copy is restricted to in-frame clones and leaves out a portion. The data show over 100,000 clones, about a sixth seen once. Sequenced material: central memory CD4+ T cells from blood. Receptors were obtained from a man aged 30-40 years with type 1 diabetes.

This clone showed up just a few times. The V call is TRBV7-2, the J call TRBJ1-6, with 7 positions matching TRBD1. The trim removed 5 bases at V and 7 bases at J, leaving 8 bases unmatched. CDR1 is SGHTA and CDR2 is FQGNSA in the germline V gene. There are 15 residues in the CDR3. The CDR3 reads CASSPQGRGNSPLHF. CDR3 coding DNA: TGTGCCAGCAGCCCACAGGGGCGTGGCAATTCACCCCTCCACTTT.

The gene calls are TRBV11-3 and TRBJ2-5; possibly TRBD1 for D (6 bases). V was clipped by 0 bases and J by 5 bases, with 10 bases between them. The CDR3 is made up of 14 amino acids. CDR1 SGHNT and CDR2 YENEEA come from the germline V gene. The CDR3 DNA is TGTGCCAGCAGCTTAGATGGGGGCTCGGAGACCCAGTACTTC. This sequence encodes CASSLDGGSETQYF.

This clone was observed a few times. V gene TRBV29-1 combines with J gene TRBJ2-7; 7 nucleotides agree with TRBD1. This CDR3 has 14 residues. The J segment lost 6 bases and the V segment lost 5 bases, leaving 13 bases of the junction unmatched. CDR1 and CDR2 from the germline V gene are SQVTM and ANQGSEA. The CDR3 here is CSVSNRGVKFEQYF. As DNA, the CDR3 is TGCAGCGTTTCCAACAGGGGAGTTAAATTCGAGCAGTACTTC.

This chain connects TRBV7-2 to TRBJ2-3; no definite D call. The V and J ends lost 5 bases and 2 bases respectively, with 20 bases between them. This CDR3 is 17 amino acids long. Germline assignment: CDR1 SGHTA and CDR2 FQGNSA. In DNA, the CDR3 is TGTGCCAGCAGCCTCCAGCAGCAGAGACTCTACACAGATACGCAGTATTTT. It is translated as CASSLQQQRLYTDTQYF.

This clone has a handful of counts. The chain employs TRBV18 and TRBJ2-7, with 15 bases aligning to TRBD2. Germline CDR1 and CDR2: KGHSH and LQKENI. V dropped 2 bases and J dropped 0; count of bases not matched to a gene: 5. This CDR3 region has 18 residues. The CDR3 coding sequence is TGTGCCAGCTCACCAAATGTGGGACTAGCGGGGGGCTCCTACGAGCAGTACTTC. This gives the protein CASSPNVGLAGGSYEQYF.

This clone appeared a few times. The chain is built from TRBV11-2 and TRBJ1-1, with D perhaps TRBD1 (5 bases). Germline CDR1 and CDR2: SGHAT and FQNNGV. The ends were cut back, 5 bases at V and 2 bases at J, with 9 bases in the middle. CDR3 length: 13 amino acids. CDR3 in amino acids: CASSNGGNTEAFF. In DNA, the CDR3 is TGTGCCAGCAGCAATGGGGGTAACACTGAAGCTTTCTTT.

The chain combines TRBV29-1 with TRBJ1-1; possible D gene TRBD1, 6 bases. The CDR3 sequence is 13 residues long. Germline V lookup: CDR1 SQVTM, CDR2 ANQGSEA. V was shortened by 7 bases and J by 0 bases, with 12 bases between the two germline ends. Here the CDR3 DNA reads TGCAGCGCTACCGGGACACTGAACACTGAAGCTTTCTTT. Translated, it gives CSATGTLNTEAFF.

The rearrangement links TRBV20-1 to TRBJ2-5; possible D gene TRBD2, 6 bases. The CDR3 covers 11 residues. Deletions cut 5 bases from V and 4 bases from J, with 8 bases between. Germline V CDR1 and CDR2: DFQATT, SNEGSKA (reference sequence). The CDR3: CSARGGETQYF. CDR3 DNA: TGCAGTGCTCGGGGAGGAGAGACCCAGTACTTC.

This clone has more than one count but fewer than ten. The chain uses TRBV7-2 and TRBJ1-1; D unclear. The CDR3 runs to 14 residues. Germline values: CDR1 SGHTA, CDR2 FQGNSA. Trimming removed 2 bases at V and 0 bases at J, with 7 bases between. The CDR3 sequence: CASSLPILNTEAFF. For the CDR3, the DNA is TGTGCCAGCAGCTTACCCATCTTGAACACTGAAGCTTTCTTT.

This clone was found a few times. This rearrangement joins TRBV5-4 to TRBJ2-6; unclear D gene. Trimming took off 1 base at V and 0 bases at J, with 5 bases between the two ends. The CDR3 extends over 15 amino acids. CDR1 is SGHNT and CDR2 is YYREEE in the germline V gene (reference sequence). The CDR3 DNA reads as TGTGCCAGCAGCTTGCGTGGCTCTGGGGCCAACGTCCTGACTTTC. Protein sequence: CASSLRGSGANVLTF.

The chain combines TRBV20-1 with TRBJ2-5; tentatively, D is TRBD2 (6 bases). Germline V gene sequence: CDR1 DFQATT, CDR2 SNEGSKA (reference sequence). Trimming removed 7 bases at V and 5 bases at J, with 8 bases between. The CDR3 consists of 10 residues. The CDR3 DNA reads TGCAGTGTTGGGAGGGAGACCCAGTACTTC. Translated, it gives CSVGRETQYF.

This clone appeared a few times. The rearrangement links TRBV6-5 to TRBJ2-1; 7 bases agree with TRBD1. The germline V gene encodes CDR1 MNHEY and CDR2 SVGAGI. The CDR3 consists of 15 residues. J lost 5 bases, V lost 0 bases, and 4 bases had no gene match. The chain's CDR3 is CASSYSWDSHNEQFF. The CDR3 nucleotides read TGTGCCAGCAGTTACTCTTGGGACAGCCACAATGAGCAGTTCTTC.

In its sample, this clone was seen many times. The CDR3 protein is CASSVDRDTEAFF. The CDR3 DNA follows: TGTGCCAGCAGCGTAGATAGGGATACTGAAGCTTTCTTT. The chain has TRBV9 and TRBJ1-1, with D unclear. Trimming cost V 0 bases and J 5 bases, with 8 bases left between them. The CDR3 loop spans 13 amino acids. Germline V CDR1 and CDR2: SGDLS, YYNGEE.

This clone was counted a few times. V gene TRBV4-2 combines with J gene TRBJ2-3, with 12 bases lining up with TRBD1. This CDR3 has 18 residues. Germline V lookup: CDR1 LGHNA, CDR2 YNFKEQ. V lost 1 base, J lost 2 bases, and 7 bases stayed unmatched. The CDR3, as DNA: TGTGCCAGCAGCCAAGTCCCGGGACAGGGGGCTGACACAGATACGCAGTATTTT. Protein product: CASSQVPGQGADTDTQYF.

The chain combines TRBV11-2 with TRBJ1-2; D is unresolved. The CDR3 contains 15 residues. The V end was cut by 2 bases, the J end by 4 bases, with 14 bases between. From germline, CDR1 is SGHAT and CDR2 FQNNGV. CDR3 sequence (DNA): TGTGCCAGCAGCTTATCTCACCGTACCACCTATGGCTACACCTTC. Residues: CASSLSHRTTYGYTF.

This clone was detected a few times. The chain's CDR3 is CASSLRFGLETDTQYF. CDR3 DNA: TGTGCCAGCAGCTTGAGGTTCGGACTAGAAACAGATACGCAGTATTTT. The chain recombines TRBV11-2 with TRBJ2-3; 7 bases are shared with TRBD2. This CDR3 spans 16 amino acids. The germline CDR1 and CDR2 sequences are SGHAT and FQNNGV. After removal of 3 bases from V and 3 bases from J, the junction contained 9 bases not matched to a gene.

The chain is built from TRBV11-2 and TRBJ2-5; D gene unclear. Germline V gene sequence: CDR1 SGHAT, CDR2 FQNNGV. The CDR3 is 11 amino acids. V was clipped by 6 bases and J by 5 bases, with 7 bases between them. Written as DNA, the CDR3 is TGTGCCAGCAGGACCCGGGAGACCCAGTACTTC. Encoded protein: CASRTRETQYF.

Judged by abundance, this clone is medium-sized. V is TRBV4-2 and J is TRBJ2-7; D is undetermined. Germline V lookup: CDR1 LGHNA, CDR2 YNFKEQ. The CDR3 has 17 residues. The V and J ends lost 2 bases and 1 base respectively, with 18 bases between them. CDR3 in DNA: TGTGCCAGCAGCCAATCGTTTCGGACGGAGCCTTCCTACGAGCAGTACTTC. Residues: CASSQSFRTEPSYEQYF.

This clone has more than one count but fewer than ten. The rearrangement joins TRBV4-3 to TRBJ1-6, with D possibly TRBD1 on 5 matching bases. The germline V gene encodes CDR1 LGHNA and CDR2 YSLEER. V lost 0 bases and J 9 bases, leaving 18 bases between the germline ends. This CDR3 is built from 17 residues. The CDR3: CASSQERVTEGISPLHF. DNA for the CDR3: TGCGCCAGCAGCCAAGAAAGGGTAACGGAGGGGATTTCACCCCTCCACTTT.

The CDR3 DNA is TGTGCCAGCTCAACCAACGGACAGGGCTACGAGCAGTACTTC. This sequence encodes CASSTNGQGYEQYF. This chain joins TRBV18 and TRBJ2-7, with 8 bases matching TRBD1. Germline loops: CDR1 KGHSH, CDR2 LQKENI. CDR3 length: 14 residues. The V segment lost 5 bases and the J segment 3 bases; nucleotides outside the gene matches: 6.

The genes are TRBV6-1 and TRBJ2-7; 12 nucleotides line up with TRBD2. The germline gives CDR1 MNHNS, CDR2 SASEGT. This CDR3 has 15 amino acids. V lost 5 bases and J lost 3; bases outside the gene matches: 5. The chain's CDR3 is CASSLGLAGIYEQYF. In DNA form, the CDR3 reads TGTGCCAGCAGTCTTGGACTAGCGGGGATCTACGAGCAGTACTTC.

This clone occurred a few times. The chain joins TRBV6-5 to TRBJ1-1; D is undetermined. The germline gives CDR1 MNHEY, CDR2 SVGAGI. V lost 4 bases to trimming and J lost 1 base, with 7 bases between them. This CDR3 region has 13 residues. The DNA for the CDR3 is TGTGCCAGCAGTTCTACAGAGAACACTGAAGCTTTCTTT. This gives the protein CASSSTENTEAFF.

This clone occurred many times. This chain connects TRBV7-3 to TRBJ2-2; D is uncertain. CDR3 length: 15 amino acids. Germline CDR1 and CDR2: SGHTA and FQGTGA. Trimming stripped 5 bases from V and 2 bases from J, with 12 bases between. DNA for the CDR3: TGTGCCAGCAGCCCCCAACTGGTAAACACCGGGGAGCTGTTTTTT. Amino acids: CASSPQLVNTGELFF.